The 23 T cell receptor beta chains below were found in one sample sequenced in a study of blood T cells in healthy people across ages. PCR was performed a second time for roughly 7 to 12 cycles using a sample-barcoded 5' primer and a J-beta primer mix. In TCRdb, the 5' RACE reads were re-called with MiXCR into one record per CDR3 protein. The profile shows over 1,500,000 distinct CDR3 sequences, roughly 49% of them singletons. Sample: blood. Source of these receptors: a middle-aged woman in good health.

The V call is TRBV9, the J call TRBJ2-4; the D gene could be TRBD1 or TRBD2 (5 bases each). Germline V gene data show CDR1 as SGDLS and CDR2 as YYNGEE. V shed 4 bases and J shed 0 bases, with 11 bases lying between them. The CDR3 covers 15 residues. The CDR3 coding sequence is TGTGCCAGCAGCCCTCGGGACCTAGCCAAAAACATTCAGTACTTC. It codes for CASSPRDLAKNIQYF.

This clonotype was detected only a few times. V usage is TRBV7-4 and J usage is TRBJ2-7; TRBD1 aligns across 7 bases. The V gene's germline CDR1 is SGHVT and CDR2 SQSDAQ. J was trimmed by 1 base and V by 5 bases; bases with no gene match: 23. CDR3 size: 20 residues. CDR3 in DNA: TGTGCCAGCAGCGTTCCTCACCCGGGACAGAGAAACAAACTATCCTACGAGCAGTACTTC. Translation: CASSVPHPGQRNKLSYEQYF.

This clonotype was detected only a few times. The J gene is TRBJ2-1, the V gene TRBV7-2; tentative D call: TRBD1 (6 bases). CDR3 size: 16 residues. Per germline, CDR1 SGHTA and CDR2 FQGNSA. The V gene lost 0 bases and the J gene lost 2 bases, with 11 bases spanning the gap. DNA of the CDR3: TGTGCCAGCAGCTTAGCGCCAGGGGTCCCCTACAATGAGCAGTTCTTC. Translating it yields CASSLAPGVPYNEQFF.

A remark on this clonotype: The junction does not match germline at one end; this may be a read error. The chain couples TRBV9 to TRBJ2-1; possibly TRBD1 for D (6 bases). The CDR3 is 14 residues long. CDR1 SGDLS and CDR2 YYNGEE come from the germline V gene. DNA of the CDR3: TGTGCCTGCAGCGTACCCTACCAGGGGAGTGAGCAGTTCTTC. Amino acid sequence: CACSVPYQGSEQFF.

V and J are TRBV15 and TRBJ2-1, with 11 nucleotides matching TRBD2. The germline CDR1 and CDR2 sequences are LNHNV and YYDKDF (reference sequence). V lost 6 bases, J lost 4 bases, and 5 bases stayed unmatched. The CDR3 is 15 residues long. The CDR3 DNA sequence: TGTGCCACCAGACAGACTAGCGGGGCTTACAATGAGCAGTTCTTC. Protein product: CATRQTSGAYNEQFF.

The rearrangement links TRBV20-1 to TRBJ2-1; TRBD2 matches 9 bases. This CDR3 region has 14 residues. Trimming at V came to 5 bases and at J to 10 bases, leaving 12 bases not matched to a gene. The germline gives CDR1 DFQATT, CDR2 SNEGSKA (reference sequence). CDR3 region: CSASGLALVREQFF. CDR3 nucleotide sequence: TGCAGTGCTTCGGGACTAGCTCTAGTTAGGGAGCAGTTCTTC.

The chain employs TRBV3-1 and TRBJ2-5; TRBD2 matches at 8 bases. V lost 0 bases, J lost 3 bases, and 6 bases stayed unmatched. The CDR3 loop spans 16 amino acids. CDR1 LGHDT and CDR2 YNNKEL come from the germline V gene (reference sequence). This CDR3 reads CASSQERTSSEETQYF. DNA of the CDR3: TGTGCCAGCAGCCAAGAGCGGACTAGCAGTGAAGAGACCCAGTACTTC.

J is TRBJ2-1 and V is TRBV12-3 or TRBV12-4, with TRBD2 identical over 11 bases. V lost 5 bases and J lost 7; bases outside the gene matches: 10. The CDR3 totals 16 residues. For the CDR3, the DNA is TGTGCCAGCAGTCGGGCTAGCGGGGGGTGGGGAAATGAGCAGTTCTTC. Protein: CASSRASGGWGNEQFF.

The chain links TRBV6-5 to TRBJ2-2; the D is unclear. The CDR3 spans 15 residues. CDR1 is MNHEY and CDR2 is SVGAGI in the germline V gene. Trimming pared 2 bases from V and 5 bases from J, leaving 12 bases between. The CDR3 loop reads CASSYGPLGTGELFF. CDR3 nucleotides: TGTGCCAGCAGTTACGGGCCTTTAGGGACCGGGGAGCTGTTTTTT.

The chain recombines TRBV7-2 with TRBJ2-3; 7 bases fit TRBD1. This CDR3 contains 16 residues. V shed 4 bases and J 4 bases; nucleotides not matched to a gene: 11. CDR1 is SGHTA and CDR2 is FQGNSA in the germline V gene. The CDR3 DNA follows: TGTGCCAGCAGCTCGAACCCGGGACAGAGAGCAGATACGCAGTATTTT. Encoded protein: CASSSNPGQRADTQYF.

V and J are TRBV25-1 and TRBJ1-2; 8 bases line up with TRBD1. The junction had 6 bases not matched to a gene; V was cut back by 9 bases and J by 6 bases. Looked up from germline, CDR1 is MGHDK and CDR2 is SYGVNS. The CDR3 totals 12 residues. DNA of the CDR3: TGTGCCAGGAAAGCAGGGGGCGATGGCTACACCTTC. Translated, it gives CARKAGGDGYTF.

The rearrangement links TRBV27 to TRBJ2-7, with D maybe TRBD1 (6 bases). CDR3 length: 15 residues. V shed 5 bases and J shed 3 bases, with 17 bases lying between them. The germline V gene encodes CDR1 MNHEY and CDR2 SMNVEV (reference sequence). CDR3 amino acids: CASSNQGSRGYEQYF. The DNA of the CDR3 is TGTGCCAGCAGTAACCAGGGGAGTAGGGGCTACGAGCAGTACTTC.

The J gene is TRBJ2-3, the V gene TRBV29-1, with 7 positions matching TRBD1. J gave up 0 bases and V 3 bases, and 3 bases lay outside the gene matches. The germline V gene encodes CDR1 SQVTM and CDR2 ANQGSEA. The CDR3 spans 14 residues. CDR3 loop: CSVDQTGSTDTQYF. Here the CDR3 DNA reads TGCAGCGTTGACCAGACAGGGAGCACAGATACGCAGTATTTT.

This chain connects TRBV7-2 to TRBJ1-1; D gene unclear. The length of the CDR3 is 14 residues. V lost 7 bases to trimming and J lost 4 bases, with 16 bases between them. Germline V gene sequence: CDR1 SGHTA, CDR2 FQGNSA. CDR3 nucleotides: TGTGCCAGCACACTCGCCCGAGGTAGCACTGAAGCTTTCTTT. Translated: CASTLARGSTEAFF.

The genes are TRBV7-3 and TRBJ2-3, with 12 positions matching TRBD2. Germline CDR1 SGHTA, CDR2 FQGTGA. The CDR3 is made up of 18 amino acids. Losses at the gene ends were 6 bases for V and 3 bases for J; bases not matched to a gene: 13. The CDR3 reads CASSSNPGLAGLTDTQYF. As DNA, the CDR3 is TGTGCCAGCAGTTCGAACCCAGGACTAGCGGGACTGACAGATACGCAGTATTTT.

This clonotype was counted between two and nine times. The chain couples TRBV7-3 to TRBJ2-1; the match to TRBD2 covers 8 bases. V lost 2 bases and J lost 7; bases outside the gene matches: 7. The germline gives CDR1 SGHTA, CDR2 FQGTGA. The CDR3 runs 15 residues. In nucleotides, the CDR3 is TGTGCCAGCAGCTTACGGGGGGGACGGAGGAATGAGCAGTTCTTC. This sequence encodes CASSLRGGRRNEQFF.

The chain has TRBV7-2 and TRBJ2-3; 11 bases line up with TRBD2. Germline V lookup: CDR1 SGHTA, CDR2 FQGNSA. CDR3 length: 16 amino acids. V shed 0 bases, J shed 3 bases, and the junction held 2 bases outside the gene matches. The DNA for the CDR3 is TGTGCCAGCAGCTTAGCGGGACTAGCGGCAACAGATACGCAGTATTTT. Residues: CASSLAGLAATDTQYF.

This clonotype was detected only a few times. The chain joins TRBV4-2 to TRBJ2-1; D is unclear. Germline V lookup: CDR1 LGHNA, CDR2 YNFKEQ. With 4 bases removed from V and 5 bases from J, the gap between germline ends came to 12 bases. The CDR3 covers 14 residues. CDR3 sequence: CASSRSTQNNEQFF. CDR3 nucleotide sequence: TGTGCCAGCAGCCGATCAACCCAGAACAATGAGCAGTTCTTC.

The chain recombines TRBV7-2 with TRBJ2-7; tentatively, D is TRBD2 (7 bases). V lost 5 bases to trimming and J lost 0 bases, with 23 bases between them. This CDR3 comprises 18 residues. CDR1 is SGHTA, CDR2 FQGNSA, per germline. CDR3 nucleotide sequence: TGTGCCAGCAGCACAGGGCCCTTGCTGAAGCGGGACTCCTACGAGCAGTACTTC. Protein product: CASSTGPLLKRDSYEQYF.

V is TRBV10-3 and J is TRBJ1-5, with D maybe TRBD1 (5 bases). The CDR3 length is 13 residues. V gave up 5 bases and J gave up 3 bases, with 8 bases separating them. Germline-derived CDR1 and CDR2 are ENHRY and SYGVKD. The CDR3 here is CAISWDANQPQHF. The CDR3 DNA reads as TGTGCCATCAGTTGGGACGCCAATCAGCCCCAGCATTTT.

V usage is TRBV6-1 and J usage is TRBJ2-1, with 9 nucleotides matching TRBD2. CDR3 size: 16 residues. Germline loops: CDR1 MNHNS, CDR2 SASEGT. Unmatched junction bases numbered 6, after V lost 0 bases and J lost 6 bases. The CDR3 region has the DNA TGTGCCAGCAGTGAAGCTTGGGCGGGGGGGCGCAATGAGCAGTTCTTC. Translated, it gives CASSEAWAGGRNEQFF.

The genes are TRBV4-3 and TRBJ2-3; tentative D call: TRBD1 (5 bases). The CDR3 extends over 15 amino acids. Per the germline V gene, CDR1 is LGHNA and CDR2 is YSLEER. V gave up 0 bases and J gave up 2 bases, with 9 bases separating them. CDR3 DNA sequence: TGCGCCAGCAGCCAAGACAGGGAACCCACAGATACGCAGTATTTT. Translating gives CASSQDREPTDTQYF.

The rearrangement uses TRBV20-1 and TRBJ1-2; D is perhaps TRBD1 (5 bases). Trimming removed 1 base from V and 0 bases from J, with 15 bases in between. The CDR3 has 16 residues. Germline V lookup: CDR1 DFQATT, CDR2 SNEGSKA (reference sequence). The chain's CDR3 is CSARGSGGAANYGYTF. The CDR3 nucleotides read TGCAGTGCTAGAGGTTCCGGGGGAGCCGCTAACTATGGCTACACCTTC.